One and the same sample provided the 31 T cell receptor beta chains below, sequenced in a study of T cells in localized non-small cell lung cancer. The protocol was immunoSEQ multiplex PCR, while the TCRdb copy is restricted to in-frame clones and leaves out a portion. The repertoire consists of about 22,000 clones, with approximately 88% occurring once and the leading ten covering roughly 2.2%. This material consisted of peripheral blood, taken before any cancer treatment. The source is a man aged 35-75 years with stage I lung adenocarcinoma.

The chain combines TRBV4-1 with TRBJ1-1; D may be TRBD1 (5 bases). The CDR3 length is 16 residues. CDR1 is MGHRA, CDR2 YSYEKL, per germline. V was shortened by 0 bases and J by 1 base, with 12 bases between the two germline ends. CDR3: CASSQDRRQGNTEAFF. CDR3 nucleotide sequence: TGCGCCAGCAGCCAAGATCGGAGGCAGGGGAACACTGAAGCTTTCTTT.

CDR3 nucleotide sequence: TGTGCCAGCAGCTTACGGTCTCAGGGGCGCTCCTATAATTCACCCCTCCACTTT. Encoded protein: CASSLRSQGRSYNSPLHF. The rearrangement uses TRBV7-2 and TRBJ1-6; possibly TRBD1 for D (6 bases). The CDR3 length is 18 residues. CDR1 and CDR2 from the germline V gene are SGHTA and FQGNSA. Deletions cut 2 bases from V and 0 bases from J, with 14 bases between. Together with reference TRBV7-2 and TRBJ1-6, the CDR3 gives the full variable domain: GAGVSQSPSNKVTEKGKDVELRCDPISGHTALYWYRQSLGQGLEFLIYFQGNSAPDKSGLPSDRFSAERTGGSVSTLTIQRTQQEDSAVYLCASSLRSQGRSYNSPLHFGNGTRLTVT.

The V gene is TRBV9, the J gene TRBJ2-1; D may be TRBD1 (6 bases). This CDR3 region has 12 residues. V lost 0 bases and J 9 bases, leaving 7 bases between the germline ends. Germline CDR1 reads SGDLS; CDR2 reads YYNGEE. CDR3 coding DNA: TGTGCCAGCAGCGTAGGGGGGCGTGAGCAGTTCTTC. It yields the protein CASSVGGREQFF.

About this clone itself: The junction and the germline gene differ at one end; a read error may be behind it. The rearrangement links TRBV6-6 to TRBJ1-2; 11 nucleotides match TRBD1. The CDR3 runs 16 residues. Germline V gene lookup returns CDR1 MNHNY and CDR2 SVGAGI (reference sequence). The CDR3 DNA is TGTGCCAGCAGGCGGGACAGGGGGTCCTTTAACTCTGGCTACACCTTC. It translates to CASRRDRGSFNSGYTF.

V usage is TRBV28 and J usage is TRBJ1-1; D remains unclear. There are 14 residues in the CDR3. The V gene's germline CDR1 is MDHEN and CDR2 SYDVKM. Trimming took off 2 bases at V and 3 bases at J, with 10 bases between the two ends. In DNA, the CDR3 is TGTGCCAGCAGTTTAGGACTCACTTACACTGAAGCTTTCTTT. It encodes CASSLGLTYTEAFF.

The rearrangement links TRBV9 to TRBJ2-3, with D tentatively TRBD1 (6 bases). Per the germline V gene, CDR1 is SGDLS and CDR2 is YYNGEE. V was shortened by 0 bases and J by 3 bases, with 11 bases between the two germline ends. The CDR3 has 15 amino acids. CDR3 in DNA: TGTGCCAGCAGCGTAGAACAGGGCAGGACAGATACGCAGTATTTT. Encoded protein: CASSVEQGRTDTQYF. The entire variable domain, with the rest obtained from reference TRBV9 and TRBJ2-3, is as follows: DSGVTQTPKHLITATGQRVTLRCSPRSGDLSVYWYQQSLDQGLQFLIQYYNGEERAKGNILERFSAQQFPDLHSELNLSSLELGDSALYFCASSVEQGRTDTQYFGPGTRLTVL.

This clone came up a few times. The CDR3: CASSLGAGQEGHEKLFF. Written as DNA, the CDR3 is TGCGCCAGCAGCTTGGGGGCAGGACAGGAGGGCCATGAAAAACTGTTTTTT. The chain has TRBV5-1 and TRBJ1-4, with TRBD1 identical over 7 bases. The CDR3 contains 17 residues. J gave up 6 bases and V 0 bases, and 11 bases lay outside the gene matches. Germline V gene sequence: CDR1 SGHRS, CDR2 YFSETQ. Using reference TRBV5-1 and TRBJ1-4 for the parts outside the CDR3, the full variable domain is KAGVTQTPRYLIKTRGQQVTLSCSPISGHRSVSWYQQTPGQGLQFLFEYFSETQRNKGNFPGRFSGRQFSNSRSEMNVSTLELGDSALYLCASSLGAGQEGHEKLFFGSGTQLSVL.

This rearrangement joins TRBV5-8 to TRBJ2-1, with 13 bases aligning to TRBD2. In germline, CDR1 is SGHTS, CDR2 YDEGEE. V was clipped by 4 bases and J by 9 bases; unmatched bases: 7. The CDR3 is made up of 15 amino acids. This chain's CDR3 is CASSAGLAGESEQFF. The CDR3 bases are TGTGCCAGCAGCGCTGGACTAGCGGGGGAGAGTGAGCAGTTCTTC.

The chain couples TRBV7-2 to TRBJ1-6, with 10 positions matching TRBD1. Trimming cost V 8 bases and J 8 bases; bases outside gene matches: 0. The CDR3 length is 12 residues. The germline gives CDR1 SGHTA, CDR2 FQGNSA. The CDR3 nucleotides read TGTGCCAGCGGGACAGGGGATTCACCCCTCCACTTT. Translating gives CASGTGDSPLHF.

The gene calls are TRBV6-1 and TRBJ1-6, with TRBD1 as a possible D gene (6 bases). The germline V and J ends were trimmed by 7 bases and 14 bases, with 18 bases remaining between them. Per the germline V gene, CDR1 is MNHNS and CDR2 is SASEGT. The CDR3 covers 13 residues. The CDR3 DNA follows: TGTGCCAGCAAGCCAGGGGATGATGGGGCCCTCCACTTT. This codes for CASKPGDDGALHF.

The V gene is TRBV7-2, the J gene TRBJ2-1; D may match TRBD1 or TRBD2 (5 bases each). V lost 1 base to trimming and J lost 9 bases, with 16 bases between them. Germline V CDR1 and CDR2: SGHTA, FQGNSA. The CDR3 is made up of 15 amino acids. The CDR3 DNA is TGTGCCAGCAGCTTAGAATGGGGGAGTGCGTCTGAGCAGTTCTTC. Translated, it gives CASSLEWGSASEQFF.

The chain has TRBV2 and TRBJ2-4, with D perhaps TRBD1 (6 bases). The V end was cut by 5 bases, the J end by 7 bases, with 12 bases between. Germline V CDR1 and CDR2: SNHLY, FYNNEI. This CDR3 is 13 amino acids long. The CDR3 spells CASSQQGRNIQYF. The CDR3 coding sequence is TGTGCCAGCAGTCAACAGGGTCGGAACATTCAGTACTTC.

The V call is TRBV5-1, the J call TRBJ2-5; D remains unclear. V gave up 0 bases and J gave up 4 bases, with 10 bases separating them. CDR1 SGHRS and CDR2 YFSETQ come from the germline V gene. The CDR3 loop spans 14 amino acids. This CDR3 is CASSLVGSSETQYF. Written as DNA, the CDR3 is TGCGCCAGCAGCTTGGTGGGTAGCTCAGAGACCCAGTACTTC.

The chain joins TRBV19 to TRBJ2-3; the D gene is possibly TRBD1 (5 bases). The CDR3 is 16 residues long. V lost 2 bases to trimming and J lost 2 bases, with 14 bases between them. Per the germline V gene, CDR1 is LNHDA and CDR2 is SQIVND (reference sequence). The DNA for the CDR3 is TGTGCCAGTAGTATATTGACAGCCACCTCCACAGATACGCAGTATTTT. Residues: CASSILTATSTDTQYF.

V usage is TRBV6-5 and J usage is TRBJ2-7; D not certain. V lost 0 bases and J 0 bases, leaving 9 bases between the germline ends. The CDR3 is made up of 15 amino acids. CDR1 and CDR2 from the germline V gene are MNHEY and SVGAGI. CDR3 in DNA: TGTGCCAGCAGTTACTCGGAAACGGCCTCCTACGAGCAGTACTTC. The encoded protein is CASSYSETASYEQYF.

This chain links TRBV5-5 with TRBJ2-7; D is possibly TRBD2 (5 bases). CDR3 length: 13 amino acids. From germline, CDR1 is SGHKS and CDR2 YYEKEE (reference sequence). Trimming pared 7 bases from V and 1 base from J, leaving 12 bases between. CDR3 loop: CASGRDRSYEQYF. The CDR3 DNA reads TGTGCCAGCGGCCGGGATAGGTCCTACGAGCAGTACTTC.

The sample holds a few counts of this clone. The J gene is TRBJ2-7, the V gene TRBV7-2; TRBD1 aligns across 8 bases. The CDR3 covers 14 residues. In germline, CDR1 is SGHTA, CDR2 FQGNSA. V gave up 7 bases and J gave up 1 base; unmatched junction bases: 6. This chain's CDR3 is CASKRTGTSYEQYF. In nucleotides, the CDR3 is TGTGCCAGCAAGCGGACAGGGACTTCCTACGAGCAGTACTTC. Looking up the rest from reference TRBV7-2 and TRBJ2-7 gives the full variable domain: GAGVSQSPSNKVTEKGKDVELRCDPISGHTALYWYRQSLGQGLEFLIYFQGNSAPDKSGLPSDRFSAERTGGSVSTLTIQRTQQEDSAVYLCASKRTGTSYEQYFGPGTRLTVT.

This clone was recorded a few times. The V gene is TRBV5-4, the J gene TRBJ2-3; 9 nucleotides line up with TRBD2. Germline CDR1 is SGHNT and CDR2 is YYREEE (reference sequence). The CDR3 runs to 20 residues. V shed 4 bases, J shed 1 base, and the junction held 19 bases outside the gene matches. The CDR3 is CASSPGPGTSRRLGTDTQYF. The CDR3 nucleotides read TGTGCCAGCAGCCCGGGCCCCGGGACTAGCAGACGTCTGGGCACAGATACGCAGTATTTT.

The chain has TRBV7-2 and TRBJ2-7; a possible D gene is TRBD1 (6 bases). The ends were cut back, 6 bases at V and 6 bases at J, with 15 bases in the middle. This CDR3 has 13 residues. Germline CDR1 is SGHTA and CDR2 is FQGNSA. The CDR3: CASSLTRGGEQYF. CDR3 DNA: TGTGCCAGCAGTCTGACCAGGGGTGGCGAGCAGTACTTC.

This chain links TRBV7-3 with TRBJ2-7, with D maybe TRBD1 (5 bases). Trimming shortened V by 8 bases and J by 6 bases, and 14 bases separated the two germline ends. The germline V gene encodes CDR1 SGHTA and CDR2 FQGTGA. The CDR3 runs to 12 residues. CDR3 DNA sequence: TGTGCCAGCGGCAGGGATACGGGCGAGCAGTACTTC. It encodes CASGRDTGEQYF.

This chain uses TRBV7-9 with TRBJ1-5, with 8 bases fitting TRBD1. Trimming at V came to 1 base and at J to 8 bases, leaving 4 bases not matched to a gene. Germline assignment: CDR1 SEHNR and CDR2 FQNEAQ (reference sequence). The CDR3 covers 14 residues. This chain's CDR3 is CASSLGQGREPQHF. The CDR3 nucleotides read TGTGCCAGCAGCTTAGGACAGGGGAGGGAGCCCCAGCATTTT.

The chain is built from TRBV5-5 and TRBJ2-1; 7 nucleotides match TRBD1. CDR1 is SGHKS, CDR2 YYEKEE, per germline (reference sequence). Trimming took 0 bases from V and 4 from J; bases not matched to a gene: 4. This CDR3 region has 15 residues. The DNA for the CDR3 is TGTGCCAGCAGCTTGGATGGACAGGCATACAATGAGCAGTTCTTC. It translates to CASSLDGQAYNEQFF.

The chain is built from TRBV28 and TRBJ1-3, with 7 bases fitting TRBD1. The CDR3 covers 16 residues. Germline V gives CDR1 MDHEN, CDR2 SYDVKM. V was clipped by 5 bases and J by 0 bases; unmatched bases: 7. CDR3: CASSDPGQHSGNTIYF. CDR3 DNA sequence: TGTGCCAGCAGTGACCCGGGACAGCACTCTGGAAACACCATATATTTT.

Remarks on this clone: At one end, the junction sequence differs from germline, possibly due to a read error. The chain joins TRBV19 to TRBJ1-2; 10 bases are a match to TRBD1. This CDR3 spans 14 amino acids. CDR1 LNHDA and CDR2 SQIVND come from the germline V gene (reference sequence). CDR3: CTSSMDRGFYGYTF. DNA for the CDR3: TGTACCAGTAGTATGGACAGGGGGTTCTATGGCTACACCTTC.

The rearrangement joins TRBV6-5 to TRBJ2-7; D possibly corresponds to TRBD1 (6 bases). V dropped 2 bases and J dropped 0 bases, with 8 bases sitting between them. CDR3 size: 14 residues. Germline V gene lookup returns CDR1 MNHEY and CDR2 SVGAGI. This CDR3 is CASSYGGASYEQYF. Here the CDR3 DNA reads TGTGCCAGCAGTTACGGGGGCGCCTCCTACGAGCAGTACTTC.

The V call is TRBV10-3, the J call TRBJ1-4; D remains ambiguous. Germline-derived CDR1 and CDR2 are ENHRY and SYGVKD. The CDR3 is made up of 16 amino acids. Trimming pared 0 bases from V and 6 bases from J, leaving 14 bases between. CDR3 coding DNA: TGTGCCATCAGTGAGTCGATAGGTCGGGTGGATGAAAAACTGTTTTTT. Protein sequence: CAISESIGRVDEKLFF.

The CDR3 coding sequence is TGTGCCTGGAGTATCAGGGGGGTAAGCACAGATACGCAGTATTTT. It encodes CAWSIRGVSTDTQYF. The V and J genes are TRBV30 and TRBJ2-3; D is perhaps TRBD1 (7 bases). V was trimmed by 2 bases and J by 0 bases, leaving 12 bases between them. Germline V CDR1 and CDR2: GTSNPN, SVGIG (reference sequence). There are 15 residues in the CDR3.

This clone showed up just once. The rearrangement uses TRBV6-6 and TRBJ1-1; D gene uncertain. Germline CDR1 is MNHNY and CDR2 is SVGAGI (reference sequence). The CDR3 spans 11 residues. Trimming cost V 6 bases and J 7 bases, with 9 bases left between them. CDR3 nucleotides: TGTGCCAGCAGCACCGGAGATGAAGCTTTCTTT. This sequence encodes CASSTGDEAFF.

The chain recombines TRBV6-1 with TRBJ2-7, with a possible D match to TRBD1 (6 bases). Germline lookup yields CDR1 MNHNS and CDR2 SASEGT. This CDR3 is built from 15 residues. V was shortened by 3 bases and J by 0 bases, with 12 bases between the two germline ends. CDR3 coding DNA: TGTGCCAGCAGTGACGGGACAAACCCCTCCTACGAGCAGTACTTC. This codes for CASSDGTNPSYEQYF.

The chain is built from TRBV28 and TRBJ1-2, with TRBD1 identical over 7 bases. The CDR3 has 15 amino acids. V shed 3 bases, J shed 10 bases, and the junction held 14 bases outside the gene matches. Germline CDR1 is MDHEN and CDR2 is SYDVKM. The CDR3 loop reads CASSLKGRGLNVYTF. The DNA for the CDR3 is TGTGCCAGCAGTTTGAAAGGCAGGGGGTTGAATGTCTACACCTTC.

The chain joins TRBV7-2 to TRBJ2-7; TRBD1 might be the D (6 bases). The V gene lost 0 bases and the J gene lost 3 bases, with 12 bases spanning the gap. Germline V gene data show CDR1 as SGHTA and CDR2 as FQGNSA. CDR3 length equals 15 residues. CDR3 residues: CASSLAFGQNYEQYF. CDR3 DNA: TGTGCCAGCAGCTTAGCGTTCGGACAGAACTACGAGCAGTACTTC.